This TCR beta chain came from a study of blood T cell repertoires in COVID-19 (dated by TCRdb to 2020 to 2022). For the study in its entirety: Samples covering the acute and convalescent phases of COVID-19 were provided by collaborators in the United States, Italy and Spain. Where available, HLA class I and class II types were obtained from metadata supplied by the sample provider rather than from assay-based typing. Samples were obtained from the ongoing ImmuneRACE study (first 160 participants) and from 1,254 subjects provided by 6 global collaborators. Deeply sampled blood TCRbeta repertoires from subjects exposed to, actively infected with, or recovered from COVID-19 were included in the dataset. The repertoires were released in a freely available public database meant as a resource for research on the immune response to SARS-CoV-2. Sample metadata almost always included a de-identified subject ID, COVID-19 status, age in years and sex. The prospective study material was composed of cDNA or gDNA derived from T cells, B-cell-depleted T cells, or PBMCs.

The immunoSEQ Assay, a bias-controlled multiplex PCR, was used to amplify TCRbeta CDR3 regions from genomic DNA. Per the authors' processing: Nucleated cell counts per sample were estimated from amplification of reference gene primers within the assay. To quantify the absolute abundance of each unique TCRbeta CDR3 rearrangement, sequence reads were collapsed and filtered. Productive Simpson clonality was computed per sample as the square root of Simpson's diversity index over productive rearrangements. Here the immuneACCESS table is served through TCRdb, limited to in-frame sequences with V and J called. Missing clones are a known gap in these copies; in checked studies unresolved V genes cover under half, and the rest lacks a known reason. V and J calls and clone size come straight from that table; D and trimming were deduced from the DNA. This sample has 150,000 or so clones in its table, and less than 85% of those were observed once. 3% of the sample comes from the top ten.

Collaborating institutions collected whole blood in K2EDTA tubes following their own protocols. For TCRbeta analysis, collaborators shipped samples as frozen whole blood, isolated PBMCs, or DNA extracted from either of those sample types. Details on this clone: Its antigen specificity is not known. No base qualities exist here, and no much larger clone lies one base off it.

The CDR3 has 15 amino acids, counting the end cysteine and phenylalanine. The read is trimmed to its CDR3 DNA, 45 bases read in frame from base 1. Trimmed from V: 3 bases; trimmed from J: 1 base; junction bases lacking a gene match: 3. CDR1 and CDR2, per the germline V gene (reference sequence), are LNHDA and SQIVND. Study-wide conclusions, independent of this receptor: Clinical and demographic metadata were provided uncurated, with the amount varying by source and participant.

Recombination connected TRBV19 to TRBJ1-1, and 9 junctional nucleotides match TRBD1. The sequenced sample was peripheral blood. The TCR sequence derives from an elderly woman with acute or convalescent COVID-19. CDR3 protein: CASSISGQGNTEAFF. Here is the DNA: TGTGCCAGTAGTATCTCGGGACAGGGGAACACTGAAGCTTTCTTT.